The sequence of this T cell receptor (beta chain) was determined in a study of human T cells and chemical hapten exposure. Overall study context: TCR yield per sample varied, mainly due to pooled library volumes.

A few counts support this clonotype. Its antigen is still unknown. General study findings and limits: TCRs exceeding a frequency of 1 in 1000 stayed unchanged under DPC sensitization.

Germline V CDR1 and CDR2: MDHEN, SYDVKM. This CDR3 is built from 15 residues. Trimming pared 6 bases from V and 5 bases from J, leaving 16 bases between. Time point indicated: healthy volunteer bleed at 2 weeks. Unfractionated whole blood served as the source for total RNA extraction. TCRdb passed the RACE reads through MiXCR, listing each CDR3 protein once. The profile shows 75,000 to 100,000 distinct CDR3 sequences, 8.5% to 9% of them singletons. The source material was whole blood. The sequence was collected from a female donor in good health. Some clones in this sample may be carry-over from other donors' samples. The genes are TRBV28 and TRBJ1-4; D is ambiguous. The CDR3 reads CASSLPARLNEKLFF. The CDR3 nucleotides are TGTGCCAGCAGCCTGCCGGCGCGGCTGAATGAAAAACTGTTTTTT.